These T cell receptor beta chains were read from a single sample in a study of OX40 agonist ivuxolimab in advanced cancers. Sequenced by immunoSEQ multiplex PCR; TCRdb stores in-frame clones only, minus some. Found here are approximately 66,000 clones, roughly 85% of them singletons; the top ten hold about 0.75%. The sample in question was CD4+ or CD8+ T cells sorted from blood, obtained in a trial of the OX40 agonist ivuxolimab. These receptors came from an adult with an advanced solid tumor such as melanoma, head and neck, liver or kidney cancer. Each CDR3 is given with its conserved first and last residue. D genes are given only for firm matches. Part of the rows lack a size; the others show once, few, many or a class for expanded clones.

V,J,size,length,D,CDR3,DNA
TRBV5-6,TRBJ2-5,NA,14,NA,CASSPGGYQETQYF,TGTGCCAGCAGCCCCGGTGGGTACCAAGAGACCCAGTACTTC
TRBV6-5,TRBJ2-3,NA,13,NA,CASRPASTDTQYF,TGTGCCAGCAGGCCCGCAAGCACAGATACGCAGTATTTT
TRBV29-1,TRBJ2-7,NA,13,TRBD1,CSAGQGPRYEQYF,TGCAGCGCTGGACAGGGCCCCCGATACGAGCAGTACTTC
TRBV7-6,TRBJ2-3,NA,13,NA,CASSFQGRDTQYF,TGTGCCAGCAGCTTTCAGGGCAGGGATACGCAGTATTTT
TRBV12-5,TRBJ2-3,NA,13,NA,CASDLTGTDTQYF,TGTGCTAGTGACCTAACAGGGACAGATACGCAGTATTTT
TRBV5-8,TRBJ2-7,NA,15,NA,CASSLATGVPYEQYF,TGTGCCAGCAGCTTGGCTACAGGTGTCCCCTACGAGCAGTACTTC
TRBV4-1,TRBJ1-5,NA,13,NA,CASAARYNQPQHF,TGCGCCTCAGCGGCTCGTTACAATCAGCCCCAGCATTTT
TRBV9,TRBJ1-4,NA,15,TRBD1,CASSVEGARGEKLFF,TGTGCCAGCAGCGTAGAGGGGGCGCGGGGTGAAAAACTGTTTTTT
TRBV10-1,TRBJ2-7,once,16,TRBD2,CASSESRTSGTYEQYF,TGCGCCAGCAGTGAGTCCCGGACTAGCGGGACCTACGAGCAGTACTTC
TRBV28,TRBJ1-2,NA,13,NA,CASSSDTRYGYTF,TGTGCCAGCAGCTCCGACACGAGATATGGCTACACCTTC
TRBV7-6,TRBJ2-2,NA,15,NA,CASSLGATNTGELFF,TGTGCCAGCAGCTTAGGGGCCACGAACACCGGGGAGCTGTTTTTT
TRBV9,TRBJ2-1,NA,15,NA,CASSARDASYNEQFF,TGTGCCAGCAGCGCCCGGGACGCCTCCTACAATGAGCAGTTCTTC
TRBV9,TRBJ2-1,NA,15,NA,CASSVGPESYNEQFF,TGTGCCAGCAGCGTAGGCCCCGAATCCTACAATGAGCAGTTCTTC
TRBV6-1,TRBJ1-1,NA,13,NA,CASSQGMNTEAFF,TGTGCCAGCAGTCAGGGCATGAACACTGAAGCTTTCTTT
TRBV11-2,TRBJ2-7,NA,16,TRBD1,CASSRRGQGLSYEQYF,TGTGCCAGCAGCCGCCGAGGACAGGGGCTGTCCTACGAGCAGTACTTC
TRBV30,TRBJ1-5,NA,12,NA,CACGRGSQPQHF,TGTGCCTGTGGACGGGGGAGTCAGCCCCAGCATTTT
TRBV18,TRBJ2-7,NA,14,TRBD1,CASSSTGQVGEQYF,TGTGCCAGCTCGTCGACAGGGCAAGTTGGCGAGCAGTACTTC
TRBV5-5,TRBJ2-5,NA,15,NA,CASSLRGVDQETQYF,TGTGCCAGCAGCTTGCGAGGGGTAGATCAAGAGACCCAGTACTTC
TRBV4-1,TRBJ2-6,NA,16,NA,CASSQGLGAGANVLTF,TGCGCCAGCAGCCAAGGGTTGGGTGCGGGGGCCAACGTCCTGACTTTC
TRBV18,TRBJ2-5,NA,14,NA,CASSPNGTPETQYF,TGTGCCAGCTCACCCAATGGGACTCCAGAGACCCAGTACTTC
TRBV27,TRBJ2-7,NA,18,TRBD2,CASSLFPPGTSGTYEQYF,TGTGCCAGCAGTTTATTCCCCCCCGGGACTAGCGGTACCTACGAGCAGTACTTC
TRBV19,TRBJ1-1,NA,13,NA,CASSQTGNTEAFF,TGTGCCAGTAGCCAGACGGGGAACACTGAAGCTTTCTTT
TRBV19,TRBJ2-7,NA,15,TRBD1,CASSSGTVILYEQYF,TGTGCCAGTAGTTCCGGGACAGTCATTCTCTACGAGCAGTACTTC
TRBV10-3,TRBJ2-1,NA,14,NA,CASGVSGPLGEQFF,TGTGCCTCGGGGGTTAGCGGCCCCCTGGGTGAGCAGTTCTTC
TRBV11-2,TRBJ2-5,NA,16,TRBD2,CASSSPGLAYQETQYF,TGTGCCAGCAGCTCGCCGGGACTAGCGTATCAAGAGACCCAGTACTTC
TRBV4-2,TRBJ1-3,NA,16,TRBD1,CASSQGDRTSGNTIYF,TGTGCCAGCAGCCAGGGGGACAGAACCTCTGGAAACACCATATATTTT
TRBV5-1,TRBJ1-2,NA,16,NA,CASSLGGGDSYYGYTF,TGCGCCAGCAGCTTGGGCGGGGGCGACAGTTACTATGGCTACACCTTC
TRBV11-3,TRBJ2-3,once,15,TRBD1,CASSQRTGDTDTQYF,TGTGCCAGCAGCCAAAGGACAGGAGACACAGATACGCAGTATTTT
TRBV4-3,TRBJ2-1,NA,17,NA,CASSQEGRQGGSDEQFF,TGCGCCAGCAGCCAAGAAGGGCGGCAGGGGGGGTCGGATGAGCAGTTCTTC
TRBV28,TRBJ1-1,NA,13,NA,CASSRTRYTEAFF,TGTGCCAGCAGTCGAACACGGTACACTGAAGCTTTCTTT
TRBV6-6,TRBJ2-1,NA,15,TRBD1,CASMISGGNYNEQFF,TGTGCCAGCATGATCTCAGGGGGCAACTACAATGAGCAGTTCTTC
TRBV9,TRBJ1-3,NA,16,NA,CASSVGVGDSGNTIYF,TGTGCCAGCAGCGTAGGAGTAGGAGACAGTGGAAACACCATATATTTT
TRBV5-4,TRBJ1-1,NA,16,NA,CASSLNLGLMNTEAFF,TGTGCCAGCAGCTTAAACTTGGGGTTGATGAACACTGAAGCTTTCTTT
TRBV19,TRBJ1-1,NA,15,NA,CASSMWAATNTEAFF,TGTGCCAGTAGTATGTGGGCAGCTACGAACACTGAAGCTTTCTTT
TRBV7-2,TRBJ2-7,NA,14,NA,CASSFNQVGYEQYF,TGTGCCAGCAGCTTTAACCAAGTCGGCTACGAGCAGTACTTC
TRBV13,TRBJ2-1,NA,14,TRBD2,CASRRTSGYNEQFF,TGTGCCAGCAGGCGGACTAGCGGGTACAATGAGCAGTTCTTC
TRBV13,TRBJ1-5,few,19,NA,CASSWDASERGYSNQPQHF,TGTGCCAGCAGCTGGGACGCCTCCGAACGGGGGTATAGCAATCAGCCCCAGCATTTT
TRBV10-3,TRBJ1-5,few,14,TRBD1,CAISRDRERQPQHF,TGTGCCATCAGCAGGGACAGGGAGAGACAGCCCCAGCATTTT
TRBV30,TRBJ1-6,NA,14,NA,CAWSPSVYNSPLHF,TGTGCCTGGAGTCCTTCAGTCTATAATTCACCCCTCCACTTT
TRBV27,TRBJ2-5,once,16,NA,CASSSSSQVHQETQYF,TGTGCCAGCAGTTCGTCCAGCCAAGTCCACCAAGAGACCCAGTACTTC
TRBV7-2,TRBJ2-7,NA,16,TRBD1,CASSSPPGTGAYEQYF,TGTGCCAGCAGCTCGCCCCCCGGGACAGGGGCCTACGAGCAGTACTTC
TRBV21-1,TRBJ2-6,NA,18,NA,CASSYRQGDGSGANVLTF,TGTGCCAGCAGCTATCGACAGGGTGACGGATCTGGGGCCAACGTCCTGACTTTC